The TCR beta chain described here comes from a study (dated by TCRdb to 2013 to 2016). In the study overall: The study examined whether tumor-infiltrating Tregs in breast cancer are drawn from blood Tregs or arise in situ by conversion from other CD4+ T cell subsets. Here is what the overall study found, with its caveats: Rather than covering whole repertoires, validation in the larger cohort was restricted to a single TCR beta V-J rearrangement. Tumor memory CD4+ T cell TCR gene usage clustered with blood and lymph node memory CD4+ cells and lymph node naive CD4+ cells. The greatest overlap of tumor-infiltrating Treg TCR alpha and beta sequences was observed with tumor naive CD4+ T cells, followed by blood naive CD4+ T cells.

As regards this clonotype: What this receptor recognizes is not known. No clone much larger than this one lies a single base away; base qualities are absent.

V ends up 6 bases short and J 4 bases short, with an unmatched junction base count of 2. The CDR1 and CDR2 encoded by the germline V gene are MNHNS and SASEGT. The CDR3 sequence holds 14 residues, the cysteine and phenylalanine included. Left in the record is the CDR3 DNA by itself, 42 bases read in frame from the first base. Full-length TCR variable regions were amplified by 5' RACE PCR using constant-region reverse primers, and then by semi-nested PCR using Nested Universal Primer A. The ReliaPrep RNA Cell Miniprep System was used to extract total RNA, which was then reverse transcribed into 5'RACE-ready cDNA with the SMARTer RACE 5'/3' Kit. An Illumina MiSeq was used to sequence the full-length TCR alpha and beta libraries, which had been barcoded with multiplex adaptors. As for how the authors treated the data: Sequencing data were pooled across the five patients for each of nine subset-tissue groups and compared by unsupervised clustering of TCR gene usage. The Morisita-Horn index was used to calculate repertoire similarity, with shared sequences weighted according to their contribution to each repertoire. TCRdb reran the public reads through fastp at Q25 and MiXCR, keeping productive beta chains. Records with the same CDR3 protein are collapsed into one entry carrying the most frequent genes and DNA. TCRdb, not the original authors, processed these V and J calls. This sample lists roughly 56,000 distinct CDR3 sequences; more than 25% were detected once. In total, the top ten clones hold 2% to 2.5% of the sample.

Naive CD4+ T cells were purified with the Miltenyi Naive CD4+ T Cell Isolation kit, with Tregs depleted using CD25 microbeads. Tregs, naive and memory CD4+ T cells from tumor, blood and ipsilateral draining lymph nodes of a few breast cancer patients underwent full-length TCR alpha and beta sequencing. Tumor tissue and lymph nodes obtained from ipsilateral axillary dissection were perfused with PBS, minced and then digested with collagenase I and hyaluronidase. A purity exceeding 90% was confirmed by FACS for the sorted cell populations. The clonotype was recovered from a female donor with breast cancer. The specimen was tumor-infiltrating naive CD4+ T cells sorted from the breast tumor. What the cell subset or site label conveys for this sample: naive CD4+ T cells, CD4+CD45RA+CD25-. This chain is built from TRBV6-1 and TRBJ2-6; TRBD1 fits 8 bases in the junction. The DNA sequence is TGTGCCAGCAGGGACAGGGCCGGGGCCAACGTCCTGACTTTC. Its coded protein is CASRDRAGANVLTF.